The rows below give T cell receptor beta chains drawn from one sample of a study of a mutant IDH1 vaccine in newly diagnosed glioma. TCRdb keeps only in-frame clones here, not all; method: immunoSEQ multiplex PCR. The table lists about 74,000 clones, approximately 86% of them singletons, with 1.5% to 2% in the top ten. Their specific antigens are unknown. The starting material was PBMCs, obtained from a glioma patient whose treatment included an IDH1 peptide vaccine. Receptor source: a man aged 30 to 39 with glioma. CDR3s include the opening cysteine and the closing phenylalanine or tryptophan. A D gene is named only where the DNA matches it firmly. Only some rows state a clone size, as once, few, many or a class for expanded clones.

clone_size,j_call,v_call,d_call,cdr3_nt,cdr3_aa
NA,TRBJ1-1,TRBV5-1,NA,TGCGCCAGCAGCTTCGCGGGCCAGAACACTGAAGCTTTCTTT,CASSFAGQNTEAFF
NA,TRBJ2-1,TRBV28,TRBD1,TGTGCCAGCAGTTTAAGTAGGGCAGGGGGCTACAATGAGCAGTTCTTC,CASSLSRAGGYNEQFF
NA,TRBJ1-6,TRBV9,NA,TGTGCCAGCAGCGTCGGGCAGGGTGATTCACCCCTCCACTTT,CASSVGQGDSPLHF
once,TRBJ2-7,TRBV10-3,NA,TGTGCCATTGGGACCGAATACGAGCAGTACTTC,CAIGTEYEQYF
NA,TRBJ2-5,TRBV10-3,TRBD1,TGTGCCATCAGTGATCGGAGCAGGGGGCAAGAGACCCAGTACTTC,CAISDRSRGQETQYF
NA,TRBJ2-1,TRBV5-5,TRBD2,TGTGCCAGCAGCTTGGTTCTTTGGCCTAGCGGGGGGGACAATGAGCAGTTCTTC,CASSLVLWPSGGDNEQFF
NA,TRBJ1-4,TRBV7-9,NA,TGTGCCAGCAGCTTAGGGGGGACTAATGAAAAACTGTTTTTT,CASSLGGTNEKLFF
NA,TRBJ1-5,TRBV28,NA,TGTGCCAGCTTGGTTGGGGGTCGCAATCAGCCCCAGCATTTT,CASLVGGRNQPQHF
NA,TRBJ2-7,TRBV30,NA,TGTGCCTGGAGCAAGTCAGTAAACGAGCAGTACTTC,CAWSKSVNEQYF
NA,TRBJ1-5,TRBV5-1,NA,TGCGCCAGCAGCTCGCCTAATACAGGGTACAGCAATCAGCCCCAGCATTTT,CASSSPNTGYSNQPQHF
NA,TRBJ2-2,TRBV18,NA,TGTGCCAGCTCACCAAGGGACGCGGGGGAGCTGTTTTTT,CASSPRDAGELFF
once,TRBJ1-5,TRBV6-1,NA,TGTGCCAGCAGTGTAAAGAATTATAGCAATCAGCCCCAGCATTTT,CASSVKNYSNQPQHF
few,TRBJ1-1,TRBV7-3,NA,TGTGCCAGCGGCATTAACGGGAACACTGAAGCTTTCTTT,CASGINGNTEAFF
NA,TRBJ2-3,TRBV6-5,TRBD2,TGTGCCAGCAGTTACAAGGGTAGCGGGGGGGAAGATACGCAGTATTTT,CASSYKGSGGEDTQYF
NA,TRBJ1-3,TRBV29-1,TRBD1,TGCAGCGTCGCTGACAGGGTTCACACCATATATTTT,CSVADRVHTIYF
NA,TRBJ1-6,TRBV5-1,NA,TGCGCCAGCAGCCCGTCCCGGGGGTTCGATTCACCCCTCCACTTT,CASSPSRGFDSPLHF
NA,TRBJ2-5,TRBV2,NA,TGTGCCAGCAGTCGTACGGGTCAAGAGACCCAGTACTTC,CASSRTGQETQYF
NA,TRBJ1-3,TRBV4-1,NA,TGCGCCAGCAGCCAGACTGGAAACACCATATATTTT,CASSQTGNTIYF
NA,TRBJ2-1,TRBV20-1,NA,TGCAGTGCTAGGGACAATGAGCAGTTCTTC,CSARDNEQFF
NA,TRBJ2-1,TRBV5-1,NA,TGCGCCAGGGCGGACTGGTACAATGAGCAGTTCTTC,CARADWYNEQFF